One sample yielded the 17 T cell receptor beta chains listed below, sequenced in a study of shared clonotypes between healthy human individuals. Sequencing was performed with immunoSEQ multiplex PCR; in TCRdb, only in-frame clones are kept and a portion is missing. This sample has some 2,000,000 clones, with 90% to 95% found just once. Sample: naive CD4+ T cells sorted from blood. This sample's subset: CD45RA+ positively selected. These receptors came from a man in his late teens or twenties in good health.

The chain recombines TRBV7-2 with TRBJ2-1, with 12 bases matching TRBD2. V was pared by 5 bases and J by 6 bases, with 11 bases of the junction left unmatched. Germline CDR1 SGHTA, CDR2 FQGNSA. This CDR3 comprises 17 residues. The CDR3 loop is CASSTGLAGGGGNEQFF. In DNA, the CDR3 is TGTGCCAGCAGCACGGGACTAGCGGGCGGAGGGGGCAATGAGCAGTTCTTC.

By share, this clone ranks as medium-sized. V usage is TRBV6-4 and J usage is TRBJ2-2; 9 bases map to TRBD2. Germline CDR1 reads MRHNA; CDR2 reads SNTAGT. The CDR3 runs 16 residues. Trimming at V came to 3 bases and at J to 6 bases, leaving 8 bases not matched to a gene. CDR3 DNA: TGTGCCAGCAGTGAGACTGGCGGGGGGGCCTCCGGGGAGCTGTTTTTT. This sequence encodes CASSETGGGASGELFF.

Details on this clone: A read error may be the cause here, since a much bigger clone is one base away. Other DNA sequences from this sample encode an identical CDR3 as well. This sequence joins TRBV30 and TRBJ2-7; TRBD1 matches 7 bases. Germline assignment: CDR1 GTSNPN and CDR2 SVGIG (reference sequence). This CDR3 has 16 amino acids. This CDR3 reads CAWSLIPGQTSYEQYF. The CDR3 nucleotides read TGTGCCTGGAGTCTTATACCGGGACAGACATCCTATGAGCAGTACTTC.

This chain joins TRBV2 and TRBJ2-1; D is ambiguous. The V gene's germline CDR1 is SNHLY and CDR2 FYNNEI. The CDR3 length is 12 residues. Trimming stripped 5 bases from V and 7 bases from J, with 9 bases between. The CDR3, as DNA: TGTGCCAGCAGTATTGGCCTAAATGAGCAGTTCTTC. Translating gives CASSIGLNEQFF.

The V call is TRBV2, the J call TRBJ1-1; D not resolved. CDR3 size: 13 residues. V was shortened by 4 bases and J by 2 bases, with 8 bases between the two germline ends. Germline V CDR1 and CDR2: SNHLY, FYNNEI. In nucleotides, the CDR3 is TGTGCCAGCAGTGGGATTCTAAACACTGAAGCTTTCTTT. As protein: CASSGILNTEAFF.

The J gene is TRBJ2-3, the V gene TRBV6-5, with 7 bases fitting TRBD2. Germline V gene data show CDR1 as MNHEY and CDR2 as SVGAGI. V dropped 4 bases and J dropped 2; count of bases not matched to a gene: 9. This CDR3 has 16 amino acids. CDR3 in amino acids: CASSSQTSRNTDTQYF. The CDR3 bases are TGTGCCAGCAGTTCCCAGACTAGCCGTAACACAGATACGCAGTATTTT.

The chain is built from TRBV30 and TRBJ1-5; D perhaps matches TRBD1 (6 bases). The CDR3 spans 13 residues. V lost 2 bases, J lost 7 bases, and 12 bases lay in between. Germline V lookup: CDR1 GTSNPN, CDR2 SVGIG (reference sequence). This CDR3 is CAWSLQGRQPQHF. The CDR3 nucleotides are TGTGCCTGGAGTCTACAGGGTCGACAGCCCCAGCATTTT.

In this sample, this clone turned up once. For the CDR3, the DNA is TGCAGCGCCCAGGAGGGGACAGGAGGACCCTACGAGCAGTACTTC. It translates to CSAQEGTGGPYEQYF. The V gene is TRBV29-1, the J gene TRBJ2-7; 8 bases agree with TRBD1. Germline V CDR1 and CDR2: SQVTM, ANQGSEA. The V and J ends lost 7 bases and 2 bases, in that order; junction bases with no gene match: 13. CDR3 length: 15 residues.

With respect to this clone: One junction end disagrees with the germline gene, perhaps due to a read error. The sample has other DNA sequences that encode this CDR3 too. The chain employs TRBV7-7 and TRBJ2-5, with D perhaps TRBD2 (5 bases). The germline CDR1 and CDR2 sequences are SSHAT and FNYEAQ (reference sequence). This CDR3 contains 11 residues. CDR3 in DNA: TGTGCTAGCAGCTTAGCGGAGACCCAGTACTTC. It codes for CASSLAETQYF.

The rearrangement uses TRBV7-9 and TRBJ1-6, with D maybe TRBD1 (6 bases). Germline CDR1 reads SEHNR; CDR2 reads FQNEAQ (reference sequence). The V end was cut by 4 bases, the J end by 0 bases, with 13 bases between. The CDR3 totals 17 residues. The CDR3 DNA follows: TGTGCCAGCAGCTCTGGACAGCGAAACTCCTATAATTCACCCCTCCACTTT. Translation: CASSSGQRNSYNSPLHF.

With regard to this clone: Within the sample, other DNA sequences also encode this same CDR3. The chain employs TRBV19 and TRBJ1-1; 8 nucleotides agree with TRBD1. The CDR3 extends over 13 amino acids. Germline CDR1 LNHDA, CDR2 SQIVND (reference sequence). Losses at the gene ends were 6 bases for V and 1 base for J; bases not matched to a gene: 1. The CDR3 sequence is CASSRGRNTEAFF. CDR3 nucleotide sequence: TGTGCCAGTAGCAGGGGGCGGAACACTGAAGCTTTCTTT.

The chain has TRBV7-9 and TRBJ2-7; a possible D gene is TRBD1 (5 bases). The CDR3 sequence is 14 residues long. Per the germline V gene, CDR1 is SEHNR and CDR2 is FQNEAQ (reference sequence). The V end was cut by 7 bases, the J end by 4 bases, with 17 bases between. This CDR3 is CASTSDPPGYEQYF. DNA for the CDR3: TGTGCCAGCACCTCCGACCCCCCAGGGTACGAGCAGTACTTC.

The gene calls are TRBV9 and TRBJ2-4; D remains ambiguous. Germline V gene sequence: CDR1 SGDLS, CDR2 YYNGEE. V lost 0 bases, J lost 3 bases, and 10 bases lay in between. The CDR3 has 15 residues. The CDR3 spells CASSVEGFGKNIQYF. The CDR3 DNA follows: TGTGCCAGCAGCGTAGAAGGGTTTGGCAAAAACATTCAGTACTTC. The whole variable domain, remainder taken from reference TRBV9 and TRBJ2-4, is DSGVTQTPKHLITATGQRVTLRCSPRSGDLSVYWYQQSLDQGLQFLIQYYNGEERAKGNILERFSAQQFPDLHSELNLSSLELGDSALYFCASSVEGFGKNIQYFGAGTRLSVL.

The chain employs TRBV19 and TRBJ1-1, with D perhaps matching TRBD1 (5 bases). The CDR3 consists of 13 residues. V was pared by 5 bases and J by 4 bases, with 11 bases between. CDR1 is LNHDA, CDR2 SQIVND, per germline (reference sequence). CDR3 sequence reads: CASSPDRSTEAFF. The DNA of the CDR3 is TGTGCCAGTAGTCCCGACAGATCCACTGAAGCTTTCTTT.

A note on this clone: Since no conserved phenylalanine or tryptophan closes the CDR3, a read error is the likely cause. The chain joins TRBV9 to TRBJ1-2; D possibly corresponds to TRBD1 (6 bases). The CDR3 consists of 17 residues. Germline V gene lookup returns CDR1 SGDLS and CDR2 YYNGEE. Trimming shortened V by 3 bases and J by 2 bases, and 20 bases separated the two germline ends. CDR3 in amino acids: CASSGAWTEPLNYGYTI. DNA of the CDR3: TGTGCCAGCAGCGGTGCGTGGACAGAGCCACTAAACTATGGCTACACCATC.

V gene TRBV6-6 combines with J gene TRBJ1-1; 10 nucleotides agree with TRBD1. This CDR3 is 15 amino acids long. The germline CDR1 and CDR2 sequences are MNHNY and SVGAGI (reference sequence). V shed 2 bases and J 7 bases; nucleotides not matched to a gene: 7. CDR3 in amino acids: CASSYGGQGLNEAFF. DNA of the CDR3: TGTGCCAGCAGTTACGGGGGACAGGGGCTTAATGAAGCTTTCTTT.

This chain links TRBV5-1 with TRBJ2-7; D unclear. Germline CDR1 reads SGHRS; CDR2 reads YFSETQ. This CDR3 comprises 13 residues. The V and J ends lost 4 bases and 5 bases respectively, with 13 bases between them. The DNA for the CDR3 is TGCGCCAGCAGCGCCAGATATATAGACGAGCAGTACTTC. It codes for CASSARYIDEQYF. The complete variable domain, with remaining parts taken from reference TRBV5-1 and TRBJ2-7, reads KAGVTQTPRYLIKTRGQQVTLSCSPISGHRSVSWYQQTPGQGLQFLFEYFSETQRNKGNFPGRFSGRQFSNSRSEMNVSTLELGDSALYLCASSARYIDEQYFGPGTRLTVT.